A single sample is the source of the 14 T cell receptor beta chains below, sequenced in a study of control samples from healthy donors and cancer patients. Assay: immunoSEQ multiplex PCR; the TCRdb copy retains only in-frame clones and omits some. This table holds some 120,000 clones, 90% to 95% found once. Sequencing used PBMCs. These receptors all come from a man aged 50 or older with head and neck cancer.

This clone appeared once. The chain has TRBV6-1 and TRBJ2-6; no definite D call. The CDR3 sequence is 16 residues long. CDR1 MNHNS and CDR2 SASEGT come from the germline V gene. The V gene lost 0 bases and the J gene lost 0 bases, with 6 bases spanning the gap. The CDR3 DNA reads TGTGCCAGCAGTGAAGCGCCCTTCTCTGGGGCCAACGTCCTGACTTTC. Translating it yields CASSEAPFSGANVLTF.

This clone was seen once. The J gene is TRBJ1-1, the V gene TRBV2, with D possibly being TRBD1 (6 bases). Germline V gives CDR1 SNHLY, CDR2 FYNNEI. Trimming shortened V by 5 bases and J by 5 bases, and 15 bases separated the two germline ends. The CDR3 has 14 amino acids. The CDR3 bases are TGTGCCAGCAGTTACAGGGAGGCCGGAACTGAAGCTTTCTTT. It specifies CASSYREAGTEAFF.

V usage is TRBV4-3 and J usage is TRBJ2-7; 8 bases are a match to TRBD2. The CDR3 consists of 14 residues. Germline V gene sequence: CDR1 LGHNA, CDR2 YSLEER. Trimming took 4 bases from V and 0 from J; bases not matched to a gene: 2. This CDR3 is CASSRGLASYEQYF. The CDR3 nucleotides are TGCGCCAGCAGCCGCGGACTAGCCTCCTACGAGCAGTACTTC.

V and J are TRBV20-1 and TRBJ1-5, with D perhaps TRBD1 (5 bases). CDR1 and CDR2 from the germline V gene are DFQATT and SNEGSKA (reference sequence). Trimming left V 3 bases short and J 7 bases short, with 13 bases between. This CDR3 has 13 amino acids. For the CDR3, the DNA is TGCAGTGCTAGTGGGCAGGGTCGGCAGCCCCAGCATTTT. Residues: CSASGQGRQPQHF.

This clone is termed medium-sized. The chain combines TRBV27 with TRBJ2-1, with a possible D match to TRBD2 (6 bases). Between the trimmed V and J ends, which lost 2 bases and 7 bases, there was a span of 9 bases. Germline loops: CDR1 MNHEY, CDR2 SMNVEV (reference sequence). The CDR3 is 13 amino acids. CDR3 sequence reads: CASSLGGRNEQFF. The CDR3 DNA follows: TGTGCCAGCAGTTTAGGAGGGCGGAATGAGCAGTTCTTC.

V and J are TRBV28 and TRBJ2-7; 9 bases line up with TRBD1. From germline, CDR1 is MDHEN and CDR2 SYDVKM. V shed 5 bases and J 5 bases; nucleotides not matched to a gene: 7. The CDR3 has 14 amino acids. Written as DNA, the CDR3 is TGTGCCAGCAGTGTACCGGGACAGGGCAACGAGCAGTACTTC. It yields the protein CASSVPGQGNEQYF.

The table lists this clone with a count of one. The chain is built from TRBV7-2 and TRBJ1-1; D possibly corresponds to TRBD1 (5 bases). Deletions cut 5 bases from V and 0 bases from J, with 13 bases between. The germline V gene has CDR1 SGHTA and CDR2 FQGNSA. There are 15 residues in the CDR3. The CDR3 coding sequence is TGTGCCAGCAGCAAAGGAGGGACGTTGAACACTGAAGCTTTCTTT. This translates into CASSKGGTLNTEAFF. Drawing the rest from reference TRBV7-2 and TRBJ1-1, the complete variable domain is GAGVSQSPSNKVTEKGKDVELRCDPISGHTALYWYRQSLGQGLEFLIYFQGNSAPDKSGLPSDRFSAERTGGSVSTLTIQRTQQEDSAVYLCASSKGGTLNTEAFFGQGTRLTVV.

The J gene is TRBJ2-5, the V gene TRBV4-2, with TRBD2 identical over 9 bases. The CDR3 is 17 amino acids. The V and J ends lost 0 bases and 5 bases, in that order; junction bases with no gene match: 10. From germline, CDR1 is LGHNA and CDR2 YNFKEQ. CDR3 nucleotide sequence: TGTGCCAGCAGCCAAGATTGGGGGTCTAGCGGGGAGGAGACCCAGTACTTC. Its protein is CASSQDWGSSGEETQYF.

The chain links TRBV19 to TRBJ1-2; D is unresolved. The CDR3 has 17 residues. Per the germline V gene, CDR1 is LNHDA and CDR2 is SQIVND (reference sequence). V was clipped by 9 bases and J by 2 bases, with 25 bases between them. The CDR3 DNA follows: TGTGCCAGCTTAGAGCGAACAGCCGCCACCTTGAACTATGGCTACACCTTC. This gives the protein CASLERTAATLNYGYTF.

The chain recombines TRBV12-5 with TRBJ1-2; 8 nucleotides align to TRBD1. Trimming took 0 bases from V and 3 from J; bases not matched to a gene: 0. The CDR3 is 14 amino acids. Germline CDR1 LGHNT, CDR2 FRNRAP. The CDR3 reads CASGLVQGDYGYTF. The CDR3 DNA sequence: TGTGCTAGTGGTTTGGTACAGGGGGACTATGGCTACACCTTC.

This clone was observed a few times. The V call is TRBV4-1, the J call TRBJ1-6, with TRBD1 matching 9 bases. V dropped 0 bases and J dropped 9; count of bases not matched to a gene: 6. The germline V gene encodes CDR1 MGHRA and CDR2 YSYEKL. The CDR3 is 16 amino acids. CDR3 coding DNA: TGCGCCAGCAGCCAAGATGGGGGACAGGGTGGTTCACCCCTCCACTTT. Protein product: CASSQDGGQGGSPLHF.

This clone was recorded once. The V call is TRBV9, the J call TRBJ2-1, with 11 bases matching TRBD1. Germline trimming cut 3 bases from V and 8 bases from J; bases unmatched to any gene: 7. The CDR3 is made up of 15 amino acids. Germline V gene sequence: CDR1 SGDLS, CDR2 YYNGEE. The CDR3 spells CASSGPGQGDYEQFF. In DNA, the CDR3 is TGTGCCAGCAGCGGACCGGGACAGGGGGACTATGAGCAGTTCTTC.

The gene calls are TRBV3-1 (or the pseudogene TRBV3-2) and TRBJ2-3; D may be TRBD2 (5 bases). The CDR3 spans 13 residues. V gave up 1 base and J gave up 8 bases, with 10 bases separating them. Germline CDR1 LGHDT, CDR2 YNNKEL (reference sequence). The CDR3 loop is CASSQGSEGTQYF. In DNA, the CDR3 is TGTGCCAGCAGCCAAGGATCCGAGGGTACGCAGTATTTT.

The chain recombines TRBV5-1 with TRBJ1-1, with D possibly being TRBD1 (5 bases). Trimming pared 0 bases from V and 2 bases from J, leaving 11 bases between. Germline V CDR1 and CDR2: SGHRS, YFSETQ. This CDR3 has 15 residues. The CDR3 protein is CASSLARQPNTEAFF. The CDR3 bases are TGCGCCAGCAGCTTGGCAAGACAGCCAAACACTGAAGCTTTCTTT.